Here is one TCR beta chain with its context. CDR3 length: 16 residues. CDR1 and CDR2 from the germline V gene are LNHDA and SQIVND (reference sequence). V shed 6 bases, J shed 3 bases, and the junction held 3 bases outside the gene matches. The sample originates from a study of cytomegalovirus exposure and HLA in healthy donors. Use of 60 Vbeta and 13 Jbeta primers characterized the PCR. Sequencing was performed with immunoSEQ multiplex PCR; in TCRdb, only in-frame clones are kept and a portion is missing. The repertoire consists of about 140,000 clones, with 70% to 75% occurring once and the leading ten covering 1.5% to 2%.

The rearrangement joins TRBV19 to TRBJ2-6; TRBD1 aligns across 12 bases. The sequence derives from a woman aged 30 to 39 in good health and CMV-seronegative. The sample consisted of PBMCs. The CDR3 protein is CASRGQGALGANVLTF. CDR3 bases: TGTGCCAGTAGGGGACAGGGGGCGCTTGGGGCCAACGTCCTGACTTTC.